This TCR beta chain was captured in a study of shared clonotypes between healthy human individuals. The wider study: The study drew on two women and a few men aged 18 to 49 as donors. General observations from the study: Expectations were that clonotype sharing among donors would be affected by sequencing depth.

The ends were cut back, 1 base at V and 2 bases at J, with 9 bases in the middle. Germline V gene lookup returns CDR1 LNHNV and CDR2 YYDKDF (reference sequence). CDR3 length: 14 residues. For this clone: The target antigen is unknown.

Deep-level settings were used for running the assay. Researchers sequenced unsorted PBMC DNA using ten immunoSEQ deep assay plates. Profiled with immunoSEQ multiplex PCR; TCRdb holds only in-frame clones, not every one. The sample carries some 470,000 clones, 70% to 80% recorded once. The chain combines TRBV15 with TRBJ2-7; no firm D call. This clonotype was sampled from a woman aged 40 to 49 in good health. Some clones in this sample may be carry-over from other donors' samples. Sequenced material: PBMCs. The DNA of the CDR3 is TGTGCCACCAGCAGAGGAGTTACCGCCTACGAGCAGTACTTC. This translates into CATSRGVTAYEQYF. Full variable domain (missing parts from reference TRBV15 and TRBJ2-7): DAMVIQNPRYQVTQFGKPVTLSCSQTLNHNVMYWYQQKSSQAPKLLFHYYDKDFNNEADTPDNFQSRRPNTSFCFLDIRSPGLGDTAMYLCATSRGVTAYEQYFGPGTRLTVT.